The 22 T cell receptor beta chains reported below all come from one sample, sequenced in a study of graft-versus-host responses after intestinal transplantation (dated by TCRdb to 2020 to 2022). No antigen has been identified for these receptors. The meaning of the sample's time point label: cells obtained before transplantation from donor or recipient. The library was obtained by the immunoSEQ multiplex PCR assay. TCRdb stores this immuneACCESS table with in-frame sequences only. Part of the clones is absent; in the studies checked, under half of the shortfall reflects unresolved V genes, and no reason is known for the rest. The sample table contains tens of thousands of clones; only one count was recorded for roughly 95% of them. The top ten clones comprise approximately 0.2% of the sample. The source material was unstimulated CD8+ T cells sorted from spleen or lymph node cells, sampled before transplant. These TCRs come from a human donor who was the organ donor for an intestinal transplant.

The chain's CDR3 is CASSRQNLWETQYF. Here the CDR3 DNA reads TGTGCCAGCAGTCGACAGAATCTTTGGGAGACCCAGTACTTC. The V gene is TRBV28, the J gene TRBJ2-5; tentative D call: TRBD1 (5 bases). Germline V CDR1 and CDR2: MDHEN, SYDVKM. Trimming shortened V by 5 bases and J by 5 bases, and 15 bases separated the two germline ends. The CDR3 is 14 amino acids. Full variable domain (outside the CDR3, taken from reference TRBV28 and TRBJ2-5): DVKVTQSSRYLVKRTGEKVFLECVQDMDHENMFWYRQDPGLGLRLIYFSYDVKMKEKGDIPEGYSVSREKKERFSLILESASTNQTSMYLCASSRQNLWETQYFGPGTRLLVL.

CDR3 in DNA: TGTGCCAGCAGCTTAGTGGACAGTTCCTATGGCTACACCTTC. Translating it yields CASSLVDSSYGYTF. The chain couples TRBV7-9 to TRBJ1-2; D may be TRBD1 (6 bases). V was cut by 1 base and J by 4 bases, with 10 bases left in between. This CDR3 comprises 14 residues. CDR1 and CDR2 from the germline V gene are SEHNR and FQNEAQ (reference sequence).

The V gene is TRBV9, the J gene TRBJ1-2, with 12 bases lining up with TRBD1. The CDR3 spans 16 residues. CDR1 and CDR2 (germline): SGDLS, YYNGEE. The J segment lost 7 bases and the V segment lost 3 bases, leaving 10 bases of the junction unmatched. The CDR3 coding sequence is TGTGCCAGCAGCGCCCCGGGACAGGGGGCGTTCGGTGGCTACACCTTC. This sequence encodes CASSAPGQGAFGGYTF.

DNA for the CDR3: TGTGCCAGCAGTTATCACACAGAGGGAACTAATGAAAAACTGTTTTTT. Protein: CASSYHTEGTNEKLFF. The chain combines TRBV6-5 with TRBJ1-4; D not certain. Looked up from germline, CDR1 is MNHEY and CDR2 is SVGAGI. V lost 3 bases and J 1 base, leaving 12 bases between the germline ends. The CDR3 consists of 16 residues.

The rearrangement joins TRBV5-6 to TRBJ1-2; D unresolved. The CDR3 loop spans 13 amino acids. In germline, CDR1 is SGHDT, CDR2 YYEEEE. Trimming cost V 3 bases and J 2 bases, with 8 bases left between them. The CDR3 DNA follows: TGTGCCAGCAGCTCTCGGCGCAACTATGGCTACACCTTC. Amino acids: CASSSRRNYGYTF. Looking up the rest from reference TRBV5-6 and TRBJ1-2 gives the full variable domain: DAGVTQSPTHLIKTRGQQVTLRCSPKSGHDTVSWYQQALGQGPQFIFQYYEEEERQRGNFPDRFSGHQFPNYSSELNVNALLLGDSALYLCASSSRRNYGYTFGSGTRLTVV.

V and J are TRBV28 and TRBJ1-5, with 9 bases lining up with TRBD1. This CDR3 is built from 17 residues. Germline CDR1 reads MDHEN; CDR2 reads SYDVKM. V trimming: 4 bases; J trimming: 1 base; junction bases outside the gene matches: 8. CDR3 amino acids: CASSWTGVVQSNQPQHF. DNA of the CDR3: TGTGCCAGCAGTTGGACAGGGGTGGTTCAAAGCAATCAGCCCCAGCATTTT.

The chain carries TRBV27 and TRBJ2-1; 8 positions match TRBD2. Germline CDR1 is MNHEY and CDR2 is SMNVEV (reference sequence). J gave up 5 bases and V 5 bases, and 8 bases lay outside the gene matches. The CDR3 sequence is 15 residues long. CDR3 bases: TGTGCCAGCAGTCACGGGGGGGGATTTAACAATGAGCAGTTCTTC. Amino acids: CASSHGGGFNNEQFF.

The chain has TRBV2 and TRBJ2-2; D gene uncertain. CDR1 SNHLY and CDR2 FYNNEI come from the germline V gene. This CDR3 comprises 13 residues. V was clipped by 11 bases and J by 6 bases, with 16 bases between them. CDR3 coding DNA: TGTGCCGCGGCGGCTAGTATCCCCGGGGAGCTGTTTTTT. This encodes CAAAASIPGELFF.

This sequence joins TRBV27 and TRBJ2-5; tentatively, D is TRBD1 (6 bases). The J call may be mistaken, given a closer DNA end match to TRBJ2-7. This CDR3 is 16 amino acids long. CDR1 is MNHEY, CDR2 SMNVEV, per germline (reference sequence). The CDR3 nucleotides are TGTGCCAGCAGTCCGACTCCCGGACAGTTCTCCTACGAGCAGTACTTC. Translation gives CASSPTPGQFSYEQYF.

The J gene is TRBJ2-1, the V gene TRBV10-1; 8 bases are a match to TRBD1. The length of the CDR3 is 16 residues. Germline assignment: CDR1 WNHNN and CDR2 SYGVQD (reference sequence). V lost 7 bases and J lost 1; bases outside the gene matches: 9. Here the CDR3 DNA reads TGCGCCAGCAATAAGGACAGGGTTAGATCCTACAATGAGCAGTTCTTC. Protein product: CASNKDRVRSYNEQFF.

The genes are TRBV2 and TRBJ2-1; TRBD2 aligns across 11 bases. The CDR3 length is 20 residues. Germline lookup yields CDR1 SNHLY and CDR2 FYNNEI. The ends lost 5 bases at V and 5 bases at J; junction bases unmatched: 20. The CDR3 loop is CASSPQQMTGTSGPHNEQFF. DNA of the CDR3: TGTGCCAGCAGTCCCCAGCAGATGACCGGGACTAGCGGCCCCCACAATGAGCAGTTCTTC.

About this clone: Other DNA variants within this sample encode the same CDR3. The genes are TRBV7-6 and TRBJ2-7; D call uncertain. Trimming took 1 base from V and 4 from J, leaving 11 bases between them. This CDR3 is 14 amino acids long. The germline V gene has CDR1 SGHVS and CDR2 FNYEAQ. CDR3 sequence (DNA): TGTGCCAGCAGCTTAGTGGGTAGAGAGTACGAGCAGTACTTC. Amino acid sequence: CASSLVGREYEQYF.

This sequence joins TRBV10-2 and TRBJ1-4; unclear D gene. Germline-derived CDR1 and CDR2 are WSHSY and SAAADI. V was cut by 5 bases and J by 5 bases, with 12 bases left in between. The CDR3 is made up of 14 amino acids. The CDR3 here is CASSTAFQNEKLFF. The CDR3 bases are TGCGCCAGCAGTACCGCGTTTCAAAATGAAAAACTGTTTTTT.

The V gene is TRBV10-2, the J gene TRBJ2-7; a weak D match, TRBD1 (6 bases). V gave up 8 bases and J gave up 6 bases, with 23 bases separating them. The CDR3 sequence is 15 residues long. Germline V CDR1 and CDR2: WSHSY, SAAADI. The CDR3, as DNA: TGCGCCAGCGGGGATGGGACACCTAGAAAGGGCGAGCAGTACTTC. Encoded protein: CASGDGTPRKGEQYF.

This chain joins TRBV28 and TRBJ1-4; D uncertain. This CDR3 comprises 15 residues. Trimming shortened V by 3 bases and J by 3 bases, and 11 bases separated the two germline ends. The V gene's germline CDR1 is MDHEN and CDR2 SYDVKM. CDR3 amino acids: CASSFNPRANEKLFF. The CDR3 DNA follows: TGTGCCAGCAGTTTTAACCCCCGGGCTAATGAAAAACTGTTTTTT.

J is TRBJ2-3 and V is TRBV2, with TRBD1 matching over 9 bases. The germline V gene encodes CDR1 SNHLY and CDR2 FYNNEI. J gave up 2 bases and V 4 bases, and 7 bases lay outside the gene matches. This CDR3 has 16 residues. The CDR3 DNA reads TGTGCCAGCAGTGGTAGACAGGGGGTTTCCACAGATACGCAGTATTTT. Residues: CASSGRQGVSTDTQYF.

The chain joins TRBV7-9 to TRBJ1-4, with D possibly TRBD1 on 6 matching bases. CDR1 is SEHNR and CDR2 is FQNEAQ in the germline V gene (reference sequence). The CDR3 is made up of 14 amino acids. V gave up 2 bases and J gave up 8 bases, with 12 bases separating them. The CDR3 is CASSLKTGPEKLFF. In DNA, the CDR3 is TGTGCCAGCAGCTTAAAGACAGGACCCGAAAAACTGTTTTTT.

The gene calls are TRBV7-3 and TRBJ2-3, with 10 bases that match TRBD2. CDR1 and CDR2 (germline): SGHTA, FQGTGA. This CDR3 comprises 15 residues. After removal of 2 bases from V and 5 bases from J, the junction contained 4 bases not matched to a gene. The chain's CDR3 is CASSLGLAGGDTQYF. The CDR3 bases are TGTGCCAGCAGCTTAGGGTTAGCGGGGGGAGATACGCAGTATTTT. Full variable domain (remainder filled in from reference TRBV7-3 and TRBJ2-3): GAGVSQTPSNKVTEKGKYVELRCDPISGHTALYWYRQSLGQGPEFLIYFQGTGAADDSGLPNDRFFAVRPEGSVSTLKIQRTERGDSAVYLCASSLGLAGGDTQYFGPGTRLTVL.

This clone showed up just once. V usage is TRBV1 and J usage is TRBJ1-5. TRBV1 is assigned pseudogene status. The CDR3 has 18 amino acids. The CDR3 is CTSSQEVGSDSGSKPQHF. The CDR3 nucleotides read TGCACCAGCAGCCAAGAGGTAGGAAGTGACAGCGGATCAAAGCCCCAGCATTTT.

The V call is TRBV6-1, the J call TRBJ1-6; D gene unclear. The V gene's germline CDR1 is MNHNS and CDR2 SASEGT. CDR3 length: 12 amino acids. The germline V and J ends were trimmed by 6 bases and 2 bases, with 2 bases remaining between them. CDR3 region: CASRAYNSPLHF. In DNA, the CDR3 is TGTGCCAGCAGGGCCTATAATTCACCCCTCCACTTT.

The chain employs TRBV14 and TRBJ1-4; possible D gene TRBD1, 5 bases. Germline CDR1 is SGHDN and CDR2 is FVKESK. V lost 1 base and J 8 bases, leaving 17 bases between the germline ends. This CDR3 spans 16 amino acids. CDR3 loop: CASSQVGGERDEKLFF. CDR3 DNA: TGTGCCAGCAGCCAAGTAGGCGGGGAGAGGGACGAAAAACTGTTTTTT.

The chain employs TRBV7-9 and TRBJ2-1; D perhaps matches TRBD1 (6 bases). Germline V gene sequence: CDR1 SEHNR, CDR2 FQNEAQ (reference sequence). The CDR3 has 14 residues. Trimming removed 0 bases at V and 6 bases at J, with 9 bases between. The CDR3 bases are TGTGCCAGCAGCTTAGCGCTAGGGGGCAATGAGCAGTTCTTC. It encodes CASSLALGGNEQFF.